This T cell receptor beta chain was profiled in a study of blood T cell repertoires in COVID-19. In the study overall: From T cells, B-cell-depleted T cells, or PBMCs came the material, which was cDNA or gDNA.

Germline V gene lookup returns CDR1 MNHNY and CDR2 SVGAGI (reference sequence). The CDR3 length is 16 residues. V gave up 2 bases and J gave up 6 bases; unmatched junction bases: 10. This clone was recorded once. Per the original methods: Scientists estimated how many nucleated cells there were by amplifying reference gene primers. Assay: immunoSEQ multiplex PCR; the TCRdb copy retains only in-frame clones and omits some. The V and J calls and the clone size are those of that table, but D and trimming were determined from the DNA. This table holds just over 250,000 clones, 80% to 90% found once. Ages ranged from roughly 18 to 95 years, with residence in 20 to 30 US areas.

The V and J genes are TRBV6-6 and TRBJ2-7; 10 positions match TRBD2. The TCR comes from a man aged 30 to 39 with acute COVID-19. The sequenced sample consisted of PBMCs or T cells enriched from blood (not recorded which). CDR3 sequence (DNA): TGTGCCAGCAGTTACAGGTTGGCTAGCGGGGGTCTCGAGCAGTACGTC. This gives the protein CASSYRLASGGLEQYV.